This T cell receptor (beta chain) was observed in a study of T cell responses to AZD1222 COVID-19 vaccine. Whole-study findings and limits: Donors skewed white British and female; clonal diversity was possibly underestimated.

Trimming removed 7 bases from V and 7 bases from J; junction bases left unmatched: 14. The CDR3 extends over 15 amino acids. Germline lookup yields CDR1 MNHNY and CDR2 SVGAGI (reference sequence). Details on this clone: Its target is not known.

The table came from immunoSEQ multiplex PCR; TCRdb's copy has only in-frame clones and leaves some out. The sample gives some 120,000 clones, approximately 85% of which show up once; under 4.5% is in the top ten. The receptor comes from an adult in good health. This specimen was peripheral blood, taken on day 0 of MenACWY control vaccination. The genes are TRBV6-6 and TRBJ1-2; 8 bases agree with TRBD1. The CDR3 DNA sequence: TGTGCCAGCACCCCAGCCGGATCAGGGGGCGGTGGCTACACCTTC. It translates to CASTPAGSGGGGYTF.